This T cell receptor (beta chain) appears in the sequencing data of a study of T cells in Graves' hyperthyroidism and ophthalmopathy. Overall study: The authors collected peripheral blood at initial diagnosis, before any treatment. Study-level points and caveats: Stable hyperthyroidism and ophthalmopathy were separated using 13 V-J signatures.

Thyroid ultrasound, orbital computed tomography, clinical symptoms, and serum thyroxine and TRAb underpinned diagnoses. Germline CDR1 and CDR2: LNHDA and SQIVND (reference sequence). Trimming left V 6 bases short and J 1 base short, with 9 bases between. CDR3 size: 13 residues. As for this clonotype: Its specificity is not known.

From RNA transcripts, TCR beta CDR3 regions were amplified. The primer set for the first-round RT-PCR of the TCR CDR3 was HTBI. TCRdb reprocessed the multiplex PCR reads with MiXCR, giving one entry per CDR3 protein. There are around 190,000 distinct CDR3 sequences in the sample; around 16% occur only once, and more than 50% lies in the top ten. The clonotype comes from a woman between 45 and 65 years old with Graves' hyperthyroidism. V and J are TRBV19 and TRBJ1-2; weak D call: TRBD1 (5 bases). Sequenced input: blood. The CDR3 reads CASRGAVNYGYTF. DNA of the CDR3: TGTGCCAGTAGAGGGGCAGTTAACTATGGCTACACCTTC.